Reported below is one T cell receptor (beta chain). In this sample, this clone turned up a few times. Its antigen remains unidentified. The sample holds no much larger clone one base away, and base qualities are not on file. Library generation was performed with the immunoSEQ multiplex PCR assay. For the multiplex PCR, a mixture combining 60 forward primers for TCR Vbeta segments and 13 reverse primers for TCR Jbeta segments was used. The CDR3 region of rearranged TCR beta genes was amplified from genomic DNA by a multiplex PCR assay. Amplified TCR beta libraries were sequenced as 87-base-pair reads on the Illumina HiSeq System. As for the original processing: A later analysis tallied around 80 million unique TCR beta chains across the approximately 670 repertoires, and about 10 million of those chains were shared by two or more donors. Raw reads were error-corrected and collapsed into unique sequences with a nearest-neighbor algorithm that merged closely related sequences to remove PCR and sequencing errors. To assign V, D and J gene segments, CDR3 sequences were aligned to IMGT reference sequences. For a sequence to be retained, a match of at least six nucleotides to both a V gene segment and a J gene segment was required. A rearrangement was called productive if the CDR3 had no stop codons and remained in frame with V and J, and every other rearrangement was called non-productive. CDR3 was defined according to IMGT convention as the region running from the second conserved V-encoded cysteine to the conserved J-encoded phenylalanine. Sequences without an unambiguous match to a single V gene segment were excluded from the earlier analysis of 500 to 700 of the donors. An earlier analysis of several hundred of the donors called V segments functional above 56.7% productive rearrangements and segregating when the between-donor standard deviation exceeded 5%. A statistical classification framework was developed to diagnose cytomegalovirus status using the catalog of TCR beta chain sequences. A later analysis assigned V and J genes by comparing TCR nucleotide sequences with IMGT/GENE-DB human TR gene sequences. A later analysis assigned CDR3 sequences and most-parsimonious VDJ recombination scenarios with the TCRdist pipeline. A later analysis defined each TCR beta chain by its CDR3 amino acid sequence plus V-gene family, and excluded reads lacking a unique V-gene family. As a way to deal with suspected cross-contamination and a sequencing artifact, a later analysis dropped 450 to 600 nucleotide sequences that were highly shared and had low generation probability. In a later analysis, a clonal expansion index for each public chain was calculated from normalized within-repertoire ranks of inferred template counts. In a later analysis, generation probabilities were computed using a VDJ recombination model fitted to out-of-frame rearrangements, and the results were checked against IGoR. Hypergeometric tests were used in a later analysis to score TCR-TCR, TCR-HLA and TCR-CMV co-occurrence, with a repertoire-size bias correction applied to the TCR pairs. To estimate false discovery rates, a later analysis permuted the HLA or CMV assignments 20 times. In a later analysis, co-occurring TCRs were grouped with DBSCAN, and TCRdist sequence similarity was added when clustering was performed within HLA-allele-positive subsets. Repertoires with fewer than 30,000 or more than 120,000 public chains, plus five repertoires with anomalous nucleotide sharing, were excluded from co-occurrence clustering. Drawn from immuneACCESS, this table holds only the in-frame rearrangements with V and J called that TCRdb kept. Clones are partly lost; checked studies trace under half to an unresolved V gene and leave the rest unexplained. V, J and clone size are those of that table, while D and trimming were read from the DNA. A total of some 190,000 clones appear in this sample, around 81% of them only once. Around 2% of the sample is taken by the ten largest.

The cohort comprised more than 550 healthy bone marrow donors. All cohort members were sampled while nominally healthy, although unrecorded immune exposures were likely present. The donor tested CMV seronegative, placing the donor among the 350 to 400 seronegative members of the cohort. A peripheral blood sample was provided by each donor, and peripheral blood mononuclear cells were used for TCR beta sequencing. Genomic DNA extraction from the blood cell samples was performed with the Qiagen DNeasy Blood Extraction Kit. The data belong to a study of cytomegalovirus exposure and HLA in healthy donors (dated by TCRdb to 2015 to 2018). Context from the whole study: According to an earlier analysis of around 600 of the donors, some 170 million T cells yielded roughly 110 million unique TCR beta sequences and 276 Gb of sequence data. To study patterns of TCR occurrence, a later analysis re-analyzed previously published TCR beta repertoires from 650 to 750 donors and added high-resolution HLA genotyping. To predict cytomegalovirus infection status, the study brought together high-throughput TCR immunosequencing, statistical association of individual TCRs with disease status, and machine learning. An earlier analysis of some 500 of the donors applied high-throughput TCR beta sequencing to assess whether each TCR beta V gene segment acted as functional or pseudogenic. Besides the first cohort of approximately 670 subjects, a separate validation cohort made up of some 110 different subjects was used. HLA typing included class I and class II loci at four-digit resolution. All discovery cohort repertoires had been generated on a single sequencing platform. Typing coverage varied by locus: 629-630 donors for A, B, C, DRB1 and DQB1; roughly 560 for DQA1; over 600 for DPA1; approximately 490 for DPB1. Four or five DR-DQ haplotypes were handled as single units for association and clustering because linkage in the cohort was strong. Among the approximately 400 genotyped donors, more than 70% belonged to the genetic ancestry cluster associated with self-reported Caucasian donors. Across approximately 400 genotyped donors of the cohort, an average of about 240,000 unique TCR beta nucleotide sequences per donor were sequenced, and about a sixth of those sequences were non-productive. Roughly 320 gigabases of sequencing data and 75 million to 85 million unique TCR sequences made up an early release that covered roughly 670 HLA-typed donors. In the later analysis, no new phenotypic data were used to find candidate immune exposures; instead, reliance was placed on TCR beta sequences and their occurrence across donors. The study used immunosequencing to profile the T cell repertoires of 670 or so subjects and linked those repertoires to cytomegalovirus serostatus. Genome-wide SNP genotypes for about 60% of the 666 donors were used in a later genetic analysis, which treated that subset as a discovery cohort. Donor age, sex, ethnicity and CMV serostatus were compiled alongside the repertoire data. The study aimed to test whether signatures of past pathogen exposure could be identified by cataloging public T cell receptors.

Summary of the overall study and its limitations: The study listed 150 to 200 TCR beta chains as associated with cytomegalovirus. CMV serostatus was the only immune exposure information available for the cohort. The sequencing pipeline was judged likely to have produced a cluster of highly shared sequence variants as a technical artifact. An earlier analysis of approximately 540 of the donors showed that most TCR beta V segments appeared in productive rearrangements either about 87% or about 30% of the time, which broadly matched IMGT annotations. A later analysis associated 15,000 to 20,000 TCR beta sequences with specific HLA alleles at a false discovery rate of 0.05. When HLA alleles, especially DR and DQ, strongly co-occurred, TCR associations were difficult to assign to individual alleles. A later genetic analysis associated a missense DCLRE1C variant with V-gene and J-gene trimming of TCR beta chains, and an independent cohort replicated the association. According to a later genetic analysis, donors in an Asian-associated ancestry cluster had fewer N-insertions in productive TCRs than the roughly 670-donor mean. According to the authors, the approach could potentially be generalized to other disease states and immunological phenotypes. Some IMGT-functional V segments, including TRBV6-2 and TRBV6-3, could not be told apart with the 87-base-pair reads, so those segments were excluded. A later analysis found that most CMV-associated TCR beta chains appeared HLA-restricted, with HLA associations seemingly driven largely by CMV exposure. In a later analysis, HLA-associated TCR beta chains showed more clonal expansion and lower generation probabilities than non-associated chains that were equally common. A further reported finding was that TCR beta sequences accurately predicted the HLA-A and HLA-B alleles for most subjects in the first cohort. Because counts were too low, 15 to 20 rarely observed V segments, including chromosome 9 orphons, were excluded from the earlier analysis of 587 of the donors. The presence/absence analyses assumed that sequencing depth was roughly uniform across donors, and that assumption may not be true. In this cohort, only TCR beta chains were sequenced, and detectable features were limited by the absence of alpha or paired-chain data. Most TCR sequences were observed very rarely across donors, whereas some public TCRs were present in many individuals. A few of the identified cytomegalovirus-associated TCR beta chains were confirmed in vitro to be specific for cytomegalovirus antigens. According to a later analysis, TCR association rates differed among HLA loci, with DRB1 alleles showing the most associated TCRs and HLA-C alleles showing the fewest. Because HLA typing was missing for some donors at each locus, association tests included only the typed subset. Cytomegalovirus status was reported to be diagnosed by the classifier with high specificity and sensitivity in both the original and validation cohorts. In a later analysis, several top co-occurrence clusters were reported to appear linked to parvovirus B19, influenza, CMV and Epstein-Barr virus. Linkage disequilibrium might explain the correlated functional status among segregating V segments, but an unknown experimental factor could not be ruled out.

The cysteine opens and the phenylalanine closes a CDR3 of 14 amino acids. Of all the DNA, just the CDR3 is kept, 42 bases in frame from base 1. CDR1 ENHRY and CDR2 SYGVKD are derived from the germline V gene. V and J are trimmed by 2 bases and 2 bases, and the gene matches miss 0 bases of the junction. The clonotype originates from a man in his late teens or twenties in good health and CMV-seronegative. The rearrangement combines TRBV10-3 with TRBJ2-7; 10 bases in the junction line up with TRBD1. The sequenced sample consisted of PBMCs. At the DNA level, the sequence is TGTGCCATCAGTGAGGGACAGGGGGCCTACGAGCAGTACTTC. It translates to CAISEGQGAYEQYF.